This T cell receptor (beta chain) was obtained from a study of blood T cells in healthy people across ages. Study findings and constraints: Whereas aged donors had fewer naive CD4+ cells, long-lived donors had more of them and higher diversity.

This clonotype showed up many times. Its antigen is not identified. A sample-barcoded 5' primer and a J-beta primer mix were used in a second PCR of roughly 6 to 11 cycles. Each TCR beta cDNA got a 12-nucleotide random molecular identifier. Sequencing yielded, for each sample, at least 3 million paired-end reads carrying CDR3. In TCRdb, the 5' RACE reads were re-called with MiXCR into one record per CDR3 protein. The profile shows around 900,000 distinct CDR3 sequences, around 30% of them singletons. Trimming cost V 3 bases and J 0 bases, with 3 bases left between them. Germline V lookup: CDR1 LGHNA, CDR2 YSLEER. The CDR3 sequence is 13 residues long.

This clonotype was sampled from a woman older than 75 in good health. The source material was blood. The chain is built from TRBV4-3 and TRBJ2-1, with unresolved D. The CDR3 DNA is TGCGCCAGCAGCCATCTCTCCTACAATGAGCAGTTCTTC. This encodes CASSHLSYNEQFF.